The 25 T cell receptor beta chains given below trace back to one sample, sequenced in a study of blood T cell repertoires in COVID-19. The repertoire was sequenced with immunoSEQ multiplex PCR; TCRdb's copy has only in-frame clones and lacks some. The sample holds roughly 200,000 clones; about 90% are singletons and the top ten take around 2.3%. Specimen: PBMCs or T cells enriched from blood (not recorded which). Receptors were obtained from a young woman who had recovered from COVID-19.

The V gene is TRBV29-1, the J gene TRBJ2-3; 8 bases match TRBD2. The V gene end was trimmed by 0 bases and the J gene end by 6 bases; junction bases not matched to a gene: 2. CDR1 is SQVTM, CDR2 ANQGSEA, per germline. This CDR3 is 13 amino acids long. This chain's CDR3 is CSVEDVAGDTQYF. The CDR3 DNA sequence: TGCAGCGTTGAAGATGTAGCGGGGGATACGCAGTATTTT.

The gene calls are TRBV5-1 and TRBJ2-5; TRBD1 matches 7 bases. V shed 0 bases, J shed 2 bases, and the junction held 7 bases outside the gene matches. Germline loops: CDR1 SGHRS, CDR2 YFSETQ. This CDR3 is built from 16 residues. This CDR3 is CASSLGTGAPQETQYF. In DNA, the CDR3 is TGCGCCAGCAGCTTGGGCACAGGGGCACCACAAGAGACCCAGTACTTC.

V and J are TRBV30 and TRBJ1-2; no firm D call. V lost 1 base and J lost 4, with 10 bases in between. The CDR3 runs 13 residues. Germline CDR1 is GTSNPN and CDR2 is SVGIG (reference sequence). The CDR3 loop is CAWSDEGSYGYTF. The CDR3 region has the DNA TGTGCCTGGAGTGACGAGGGAAGCTATGGCTACACCTTC.

This rearrangement joins TRBV11-2 to TRBJ1-1; D is undetermined. Germline V gene lookup returns CDR1 SGHAT and CDR2 FQNNGV. V lost 1 base and J lost 9, with 9 bases in between. The CDR3 runs 12 residues. The CDR3 DNA reads TGTGCCAGCAGCTTAGTGGCAGATAAAGCTTTCTTT. Translated: CASSLVADKAFF.

This sequence joins TRBV7-2 and TRBJ1-2, with D possibly matching TRBD1 (5 bases). CDR1 and CDR2 from the germline V gene are SGHTA and FQGNSA. This CDR3 spans 14 amino acids. Trimming removed 1 base at V and 3 bases at J, with 9 bases between. As DNA, the CDR3 is TGTGCCAGCAGCTTAGGGAGGGGTGACTATGGCTACACCTTC. Encoded protein: CASSLGRGDYGYTF.

Concerning this clone itself: Other DNA sequences from this sample encode an identical CDR3 as well. The chain combines TRBV19 with TRBJ1-5, with 8 bases fitting TRBD1. The CDR3 extends over 14 amino acids. Germline CDR1 and CDR2: LNHDA and SQIVND (reference sequence). J gave up 7 bases and V 3 bases, and 5 bases lay outside the gene matches. DNA for the CDR3: TGTGCCAGTAGTATCGGACAGGGAGGCCAGCCCCAGCATTTT. Protein product: CASSIGQGGQPQHF.

V is TRBV7-9 and J is TRBJ2-4, with D unresolved. The CDR3 extends over 11 amino acids. V was clipped by 5 bases and J by 8 bases, with 7 bases between them. The germline CDR1 and CDR2 sequences are SEHNR and FQNEAQ (reference sequence). CDR3 in amino acids: CASSPGHIQYF. In DNA, the CDR3 is TGTGCCAGCAGCCCTGGCCACATTCAGTACTTC.

This clone has a handful of counts. V and J are TRBV28 and TRBJ1-2; no definite D call. The V gene's germline CDR1 is MDHEN and CDR2 SYDVKM. The V gene lost 3 bases and the J gene lost 8 bases, with 13 bases spanning the gap. This CDR3 has 13 amino acids. CDR3 sequence reads: CASSFTESAGYTF. The CDR3 DNA reads as TGTGCCAGCAGTTTCACAGAATCTGCGGGCTACACCTTC.

The gene calls are TRBV24-1 and TRBJ2-5; D remains unclear. Trimming took 1 base from V and 2 from J, leaving 7 bases between them. Germline values: CDR1 KGHDR, CDR2 SFDVKD. The CDR3 extends over 14 amino acids. CDR3 in amino acids: CATSDLNNQETQYF. The CDR3 nucleotides read TGTGCCACCAGTGATTTAAATAATCAAGAGACCCAGTACTTC.

The rearrangement uses TRBV7-8 and TRBJ1-1, with unresolved D. Germline V gene data show CDR1 as SGHVS and CDR2 as FQNEAQ. The CDR3 is made up of 15 amino acids. Trimming took off 1 base at V and 1 base at J, with 10 bases between the two ends. As DNA, the CDR3 is TGTGCCAGCAGCTTAGGAGGCGGGCCGAACACTGAAGCTTTCTTT. Protein: CASSLGGGPNTEAFF. The entire variable domain, with the rest obtained from reference TRBV7-8 and TRBJ1-1, is as follows: GAGVSQSPRYKVAKRGQDVALRCDPISGHVSLFWYQQALGQGPEFLTYFQNEAQLDKSGLPSDRFFAERPEGSVSTLKIQRTQQEDSAVYLCASSLGGGPNTEAFFGQGTRLTVV.

The rearrangement joins TRBV2 to TRBJ1-5; possibly TRBD1 for D (6 bases). The length of the CDR3 is 15 residues. The germline V gene has CDR1 SNHLY and CDR2 FYNNEI. Trimming cost V 3 bases and J 7 bases, with 16 bases left between them. CDR3 DNA: TGTGCCAGCAGTGAGCGGCAGGGGATACGGCAGCCCCAGCATTTT. Translating it yields CASSERQGIRQPQHF.

About this clone itself: Other DNA sequences within the sample encode an identical CDR3. The chain has TRBV7-9 and TRBJ1-1; no clear D gene. V was cut by 2 bases and J by 1 base, with 5 bases left in between. CDR3 length equals 13 residues. The germline gives CDR1 SEHNR, CDR2 FQNEAQ (reference sequence). CDR3: CASSLTGNTEAFF. The CDR3, as DNA: TGTGCCAGCAGCTTAACGGGGAACACTGAAGCTTTCTTT.

V and J are TRBV25-1 and TRBJ2-3, with D possibly TRBD1 on 6 matching bases. The CDR3 sequence is 14 residues long. V was trimmed by 5 bases and J by 1 base, leaving 10 bases between them. Germline-derived CDR1 and CDR2 are MGHDK and SYGVNS. CDR3 amino acids: CASSLGGGTDTQYF. CDR3 nucleotides: TGTGCCAGCAGTTTAGGGGGTGGCACAGATACGCAGTATTTT.

Concerning this clone: The junction and the germline gene differ at one end; a read error may be behind it. In nucleotides, the CDR3 is TGTGCCAGCAGTCACTCGAGTAGCGGGAGGGACGAGCAGTACTTC. Protein product: CASSHSSSGRDEQYF. V and J are TRBV6-2 or TRBV6-3 and TRBJ2-7; TRBD2 aligns across 11 bases. The length of the CDR3 is 15 residues. In germline, CDR1 is MNHEY, CDR2 SVGEGT.

This clone has just a few counts. The V and J genes are TRBV19 and TRBJ2-7, with unresolved D. Trimming shortened V by 10 bases and J by 7 bases, and 23 bases separated the two germline ends. Looked up from germline, CDR1 is LNHDA and CDR2 is SQIVND (reference sequence). This CDR3 is 14 amino acids long. The CDR3 spells CATKVAEVAGEQYF. CDR3 in DNA: TGTGCCACTAAGGTGGCGGAAGTGGCTGGGGAGCAGTACTTC.

The chain couples TRBV25-1 to TRBJ1-2; 7 bases fit TRBD1. The germline CDR1 and CDR2 sequences are MGHDK and SYGVNS. The CDR3 has 14 residues. V dropped 3 bases and J dropped 7; count of bases not matched to a gene: 8. CDR3 sequence (DNA): TGTGCCAGCAGTGATCCCTCTCGACAGGGTGGCTACACCTTC. Translation: CASSDPSRQGGYTF.

This rearrangement joins TRBV11-2 to TRBJ1-2; D is ambiguous. There are 14 residues in the CDR3. V was trimmed by 5 bases and J by 8 bases, leaving 18 bases between them. CDR1 is SGHAT and CDR2 is FQNNGV in the germline V gene. CDR3 sequence: CASSPLERVQGYTF. CDR3 coding DNA: TGTGCCAGCAGCCCCCTCGAGAGGGTTCAAGGCTACACCTTC.

This clone has only one observation. The chain couples TRBV5-1 to TRBJ2-3; TRBD1 agrees at 8 bases. V was pared by 2 bases and J by 8 bases, with 10 bases of the junction left unmatched. The CDR3 contains 15 residues. The germline V gene encodes CDR1 SGHRS and CDR2 YFSETQ. This CDR3 is CASSFGQGEGSTQYF. As DNA, the CDR3 is TGCGCCAGCAGCTTCGGACAGGGCGAAGGGAGTACGCAGTATTTT.

In its sample, this clone was seen a few times. This chain uses TRBV3-1 (or the pseudogene TRBV3-2) with TRBJ2-1; the D gene is possibly TRBD1 (5 bases). The CDR3 consists of 20 residues. CDR1 and CDR2 (germline): LGHDT, YNNKEL (reference sequence). Trimming removed 0 bases from V and 1 base from J, with 22 bases in between. The CDR3 protein is CASSQEGHSMDIYSYNEQFF. Written as DNA, the CDR3 is TGTGCCAGCAGCCAAGAGGGCCACTCAATGGACATCTATTCCTACAATGAGCAGTTCTTC.

The chain joins TRBV18 to TRBJ1-1; tentatively, D is TRBD1 (5 bases). V lost 2 bases and J lost 3, with 7 bases in between. The CDR3 totals 13 residues. Germline assignment: CDR1 KGHSH and CDR2 LQKENI. The CDR3: CASSPGADTEAFF. In DNA form, the CDR3 reads TGTGCCAGCTCACCAGGGGCGGACACTGAAGCTTTCTTT.

V gene TRBV5-1 combines with J gene TRBJ1-6; D is unresolved. The CDR3 length is 17 residues. CDR1 and CDR2 from the germline V gene are SGHRS and YFSETQ. V was clipped by 0 bases and J by 3 bases, with 13 bases between them. The DNA for the CDR3 is TGCGCCAGCAGCTTGGACGTGGCCCCCATCTATAATTCACCCCTCCACTTT. This encodes CASSLDVAPIYNSPLHF.

The V and J genes are TRBV19 and TRBJ1-2; D is undetermined. Deletions cut 5 bases from V and 7 bases from J, with 11 bases between. The germline CDR1 and CDR2 sequences are LNHDA and SQIVND (reference sequence). The CDR3 sequence is 12 residues long. CDR3 nucleotides: TGTGCCAGTAGTCCGTACGGAGTTGGCTACACCTTC. Amino acid sequence: CASSPYGVGYTF. The full variable domain, rest sourced from reference TRBV19 and TRBJ1-2, is DGGITQSPKYLFRKEGQNVTLSCEQNLNHDAMYWYRQDPGQGLRLIYYSQIVNDFQKGDIAEGYSVSREKKESFPLTVTSAQKNPTAFYLCASSPYGVGYTFGSGTRLTVV.

V usage is TRBV12-3 or TRBV12-4 and J usage is TRBJ1-5; no definite D call. Trimming stripped 1 base from V and 9 bases from J, with 10 bases between. The CDR3 length is 13 residues. CDR3 DNA sequence: TGTGCCAGCAGTTTAGGGCAGCGTTGGCCCCAGCATTTT. Its translation is CASSLGQRWPQHF.

The gene calls are TRBV5-6 and TRBJ1-3; D remains unclear. Looked up from germline, CDR1 is SGHDT and CDR2 is YYEEEE. Trimming left V 1 base short and J 8 bases short, with 10 bases between. The CDR3 sequence is 13 residues long. This CDR3 is CASSLSGIDTIYF. The DNA of the CDR3 is TGTGCCAGCAGCTTGAGCGGGATTGACACCATATATTTT.

CDR3 sequence: CATSDSGGNEQFF. CDR3 sequence (DNA): TGTGCCACCAGTGATTCAGGCGGGAATGAGCAGTTCTTC. The rearrangement uses TRBV24-1 and TRBJ2-1; D perhaps matches TRBD2 (5 bases). V gave up 2 bases and J gave up 7 bases, with 8 bases separating them. The CDR3 contains 13 residues. Per germline, CDR1 KGHDR and CDR2 SFDVKD.